The clone carrying this T cell receptor (beta chain) was picked up a small number of times. No antigen is known for it. At the DNA level, this CDR3 is encoded by other sequences in the same sample as well. This entry belongs to a study of beta chain features in type 1 diabetes. On the study more broadly: The patient and healthy donor groups were comparable for age, gender and cell yields. Regarding the study as a whole: The analysis here could not establish whether HLA type shapes TCRB rearrangement. All four CD4+ subsets from Type 1 diabetes patients carried moderately but significantly shorter TCRB CDR3s. Equally in patients and controls, PCR might preferentially amplify shorter templates.

Sorting based on CD45RO/CCR7/CD25/CD127/CD95/CD27 separated CD4+ naive, central memory, regulatory and stem cell-like memory cells. Investigators reverse transcribed all isolated RNA, so they sequenced expressed TCRB transcripts. Sequenced by immunoSEQ multiplex PCR; TCRdb stores in-frame clones only, minus some. The table has some 15,000 clones, just over 70% seen once. V was trimmed by 7 bases and J by 2 bases, leaving 11 bases between them. The germline CDR1 and CDR2 sequences are MDHEN and SYDVKM. This CDR3 has 13 residues. The chain has TRBV28 and TRBJ2-5; TRBD2 might be the D (6 bases). This clonotype was sampled from a young man with type 1 diabetes. Sequencing was carried out using stem cell memory CD4+ T cells from blood. The CDR3 loop is CASMTLAQETQYF. The DNA of the CDR3 is TGTGCCAGCATGACCCTAGCGCAAGAGACCCAGTACTTC.